The text below deals with one TCR beta chain. The antigen is not known. This sample was included in a study of cytomegalovirus exposure and HLA in healthy donors. The PCR employed 60 Vbeta primers together with 13 Jbeta primers. TCRdb's copy holds only in-frame clones and misses some; the assay was immunoSEQ multiplex PCR. The sample consists of roughly 110,000 clones, roughly three quarters of them appearing once. Germline CDR1 reads MRHNA; CDR2 reads SNTAGT. This CDR3 contains 14 residues. V was pared by 6 bases and J by 7 bases, with 9 bases of the junction left unmatched. The study's findings and limits: Researchers reported in a later analysis that common viral pathogens appeared linked to several top clusters. While the bulk of TCR sequences proved rare, some public TCRs turned up in many donors. One variant, a missense change in DCLRE1C, was linked in a later analysis to TCR beta V- and J-gene trimming.

This TCR derives from a woman in her forties in good health and CMV-seropositive. Specimen: PBMCs. The rearrangement uses TRBV6-4 and TRBJ1-2; 9 bases match TRBD1. The CDR3 here is CASRAPGQGGGYTF. The DNA of the CDR3 is TGTGCCAGCAGGGCCCCGGGACAGGGTGGTGGCTACACCTTC.